Below, one TCR beta chain is given with its context. Its antigen remains unidentified. This sample is drawn from a study of T-cell memory formation after mild COVID-19. Findings and caveats of the study: CD4+ contracting clones were found mainly in CM and EM, and CD8+ ones in EMRA. Clones that contracted from day 15 to 85 were balanced CD4/CD8, while later expanders leaned CD4+. Clonal second-wave expansions that peaked on day 37 had unconfirmed SARS-CoV-2 specificity.

TCRdb reprocessed the 5' RACE reads with MiXCR, giving one entry per CDR3 protein. The sample lists over 350,000 distinct CDR3 sequences, 24% occurring once. Deletions cut 0 bases from V and 5 bases from J, with 10 bases between. Germline values: CDR1 LGHDT, CDR2 YNNKEL (reference sequence). CDR3 length: 14 amino acids. The chain joins TRBV3-1 to TRBJ1-1; D is unclear. Sequencing was done on a sample of PBMCs or a T cell subset sorted from them (not recorded which). The TCR originated in an adult woman who had mild COVID-19 (a few samples of this study predate the infection). Cell type and time point are not known. The CDR3 is CASSQDPWDTEAFF. The CDR3 DNA reads as TGTGCCAGCAGCCAAGATCCCTGGGATACTGAAGCTTTCTTT. The complete variable domain, with remaining parts taken from reference TRBV3-1 and TRBJ1-1, reads DTAVSQTPKYLVTQMGNDKSIKCEQNLGHDTMYWYKQDSKKFLKIMFSYNNKELIINETVPNRFSPKSPDKAHLNLHINSLELGDSAVYFCASSQDPWDTEAFFGQGTRLTVV.